This TCR beta chain was recovered during a study of circulating and synovial CD4+ cells in juvenile arthritis. Assay used: immunoSEQ multiplex PCR; TCRdb lists only in-frame clones, some missing. The data hold around 32,000 clones, with about 95% observed a single time. CDR1 is LNHDA and CDR2 is SQIVND in the germline V gene (reference sequence). CDR3 length: 12 amino acids. Trimming removed 10 bases from V and 8 bases from J; junction bases left unmatched: 5. In this sample, this clone turned up a few times. The chain carries TRBV19 and TRBJ1-4, with 9 bases matching TRBD1. This TCR was sampled from a human donor with juvenile idiopathic arthritis. The specimen sequenced was CD4+ T cells from blood. CDR3 protein: CATRTGDEKLFF. The CDR3 coding sequence is TGTGCCACCAGGACAGGGGACGAAAAACTGTTTTTT.